Each of the 27 T cell receptor beta chains below was sequenced from the same sample in a study of blood T cell repertoires in COVID-19. Libraries were prepared by immunoSEQ multiplex PCR; TCRdb keeps only in-frame clonotypes and omits some of them. The sample lists 160,000 or so clones, approximately 84% seen once, with approximately 5.1% in the top ten. Material for sequencing was PBMCs or T cells enriched from blood (not recorded which). Receptor source: a woman aged 40 to 55 with acute COVID-19.

This clone has more than one count but fewer than ten. V is TRBV15 and J is TRBJ2-2; 8 nucleotides align to TRBD1. In germline, CDR1 is LNHNV, CDR2 YYDKDF (reference sequence). The CDR3 covers 14 residues. Trimming at V came to 1 base and at J to 5 bases, leaving 0 bases not matched to a gene. CDR3 bases: TGTGCCACCAGCAGAGGACAGGGGACCGGGGAGCTGTTTTTT. Translated, it gives CATSRGQGTGELFF.

The V and J genes are TRBV7-2 and TRBJ1-2; TRBD1 matches at 12 bases. The CDR3 is made up of 15 amino acids. Trimming cost V 5 bases and J 8 bases; bases outside gene matches: 9. Germline loops: CDR1 SGHTA, CDR2 FQGNSA. The CDR3 bases are TGTGCCAGCAGCGGATGGGGACAGGGGGCACAAGGCTACACCTTC. This sequence encodes CASSGWGQGAQGYTF.

V gene TRBV10-3 combines with J gene TRBJ2-3; possibly TRBD2 for D (5 bases). The V gene's germline CDR1 is ENHRY and CDR2 SYGVKD. Deletions cut 6 bases from V and 4 bases from J, with 8 bases between. The CDR3 contains 12 residues. This CDR3 reads CAISGLADTQYF. The DNA of the CDR3 is TGTGCCATCAGCGGACTGGCAGATACGCAGTATTTT.

The rearrangement uses TRBV2 and TRBJ2-7; D remains ambiguous. The V and J ends lost 4 bases and 3 bases respectively, with 4 bases between them. The germline CDR1 and CDR2 sequences are SNHLY and FYNNEI. The length of the CDR3 is 11 residues. CDR3 region: CASSAYYEQYF. CDR3 bases: TGTGCCAGCAGTGCTTACTACGAGCAGTACTTC.

The rearrangement links TRBV6-5 to TRBJ2-5; 13 bases match TRBD2. Germline V gene data show CDR1 as MNHEY and CDR2 as SVGAGI. V lost 7 bases, J lost 9 bases, and 11 bases stayed unmatched. The CDR3 has 15 residues. CDR3 sequence (DNA): TGTGCCAGCACAGGGACTAGCGGGACTTCTAGCCCCCAGTACTTC. It yields the protein CASTGTSGTSSPQYF.

The V gene is TRBV27, the J gene TRBJ2-7; TRBD1 matches 12 bases. The V segment lost 5 bases and the J segment 5 bases; nucleotides outside the gene matches: 7. The CDR3 length is 15 residues. Per the germline V gene, CDR1 is MNHEY and CDR2 is SMNVEV (reference sequence). The CDR3 sequence is CASSGRDRGLDEQYF. CDR3 in DNA: TGTGCCAGCAGTGGCCGGGACAGGGGGCTTGACGAGCAGTACTTC.

V is TRBV5-5 and J is TRBJ2-5; D perhaps matches TRBD1 (6 bases). Trimming took 1 base from V and 5 from J, leaving 12 bases between them. This CDR3 is 14 amino acids long. Germline values: CDR1 SGHKS, CDR2 YYEKEE (reference sequence). The CDR3 reads CASSLSGVGETQYF. As DNA, the CDR3 is TGTGCCAGCAGCTTGTCAGGGGTAGGGGAGACCCAGTACTTC.

This rearrangement joins TRBV5-1 to TRBJ1-2, with D possibly matching TRBD1 (5 bases). Trimming shortened V by 3 bases and J by 4 bases, and 13 bases separated the two germline ends. Germline CDR1 is SGHRS and CDR2 is YFSETQ. This CDR3 region has 14 residues. CDR3 nucleotide sequence: TGCGCCAGCAGCTCGGGGGACGTTAGCTATGGCTACACCTTC. Its translation is CASSSGDVSYGYTF.

The gene calls are TRBV27 and TRBJ1-4; D is perhaps TRBD1 (5 bases). The CDR3 spans 16 residues. From germline, CDR1 is MNHEY and CDR2 SMNVEV (reference sequence). V was pared by 0 bases and J by 4 bases, with 12 bases between. The CDR3 DNA is TGTGCCAGCAGTTTATCGGGGGGATCGGGTAATGAAAAACTGTTTTTT. This encodes CASSLSGGSGNEKLFF.

This chain uses TRBV30 with TRBJ1-2, with TRBD1 matching 7 bases. V lost 4 bases to trimming and J lost 2 bases; unmatched junction nucleotides: 10. The CDR3 spans 15 residues. CDR1 is GTSNPN and CDR2 is SVGIG in the germline V gene (reference sequence). The CDR3 sequence is CAWIAWQGVNYGYTF. The DNA for the CDR3 is TGTGCCTGGATAGCCTGGCAGGGGGTGAACTATGGCTACACCTTC.

J is TRBJ1-5 and V is TRBV2, with 7 bases aligning to TRBD1. V dropped 5 bases and J dropped 9; count of bases not matched to a gene: 13. The CDR3 has 15 amino acids. Per the germline V gene, CDR1 is SNHLY and CDR2 is FYNNEI. The CDR3, as DNA: TGTGCCAGCAGTCTCACAAGACGGGACAGCCGGCCCCAGCATTTT. This encodes CASSLTRRDSRPQHF.

The V gene is TRBV4-1, the J gene TRBJ2-5; TRBD2 is a possible D gene (5 bases). Between the trimmed V and J ends, which lost 3 bases and 4 bases, there was a span of 12 bases. The CDR3 sequence is 14 residues long. Germline loops: CDR1 MGHRA, CDR2 YSYEKL. The CDR3 DNA is TGCGCCAGCAGCCACGGCGGAGGCGGAGAGACCCAGTACTTC. Amino acids: CASSHGGGGETQYF.

The chain combines TRBV7-3 with TRBJ2-1, with 11 bases aligning to TRBD2. This CDR3 is 15 amino acids long. The V gene end was trimmed by 0 bases and the J gene end by 7 bases; junction bases not matched to a gene: 2. Germline V gene data show CDR1 as SGHTA and CDR2 as FQGTGA. The CDR3 region has the DNA TGTGCCAGCAGCTTAACTAGCGGGAGGGCAAATGAGCAGTTCTTC. Its protein is CASSLTSGRANEQFF.

This clone was counted a single time. CDR3 coding DNA: TGTGCCTGGAACGAGGAAGCTAACTATGGCTACACCTTC. Protein: CAWNEEANYGYTF. V is TRBV30 and J is TRBJ1-2; no reliable D call. The CDR3 runs to 13 residues. Deletions cut 4 bases from V and 0 bases from J, with 9 bases between. Germline loops: CDR1 GTSNPN, CDR2 SVGIG (reference sequence).

The V and J genes are TRBV6-5 and TRBJ2-5, with 9 bases that match TRBD2. CDR1 and CDR2 (germline): MNHEY, SVGAGI. After removal of 0 bases from V and 2 bases from J, the junction contained 4 bases not matched to a gene. This CDR3 has 16 amino acids. This CDR3 reads CASSYSAGGGQETQYF. For the CDR3, the DNA is TGTGCCAGCAGTTACTCAGCGGGGGGAGGGCAAGAGACCCAGTACTTC.

The rearrangement joins TRBV20-1 to TRBJ2-2, with D unresolved. This CDR3 spans 11 amino acids. Looked up from germline, CDR1 is DFQATT and CDR2 is SNEGSKA (reference sequence). Deletions cut 6 bases from V and 4 bases from J, with 6 bases between. CDR3 DNA sequence: TGCAGTGCCCCGGGCACCGGGGAGCTGTTTTTT. It is translated as CSAPGTGELFF.

DNA of the CDR3: TGTGCCAGCAGCCTGGCGGGCCGCCGGGCCAGCTCCTACGAGCAGTACTTC. Translating gives CASSLAGRRASSYEQYF. V and J are TRBV11-2 and TRBJ2-7; perhaps TRBD2 as D (5 bases). Germline loops: CDR1 SGHAT, CDR2 FQNNGV. CDR3 length: 17 amino acids. Trimming left V 5 bases short and J 0 bases short, with 20 bases between.

The rearrangement uses TRBV6-4 and TRBJ2-6, with TRBD2 matching over 9 bases. CDR3 length: 15 residues. Germline V lookup: CDR1 MRHNA, CDR2 SNTAGT. The V and J ends lost 3 bases and 3 bases, in that order; junction bases with no gene match: 0. CDR3 protein: CASSELAGGANVLTF. The CDR3 nucleotides are TGTGCCAGCAGTGAACTAGCGGGTGGGGCCAACGTCCTGACTTTC.

The chain uses TRBV12-5 and TRBJ1-2, with 8 bases aligning to TRBD1. The CDR3 runs to 14 residues. V lost 7 bases and J lost 6; bases outside the gene matches: 10. Per germline, CDR1 LGHNT and CDR2 FRNRAP. The CDR3 nucleotides read TGTGCTAGTGCCCCGACAGGGGAGTGGCATGGCTACACCTTC. Translation: CASAPTGEWHGYTF.

The CDR3 bases are TGTGCCAGCAGAAGGCAGGGGGCCATAGAGCAGTACGTC. Its translation: CASRRQGAIEQYV. V usage is TRBV2 and J usage is TRBJ2-7, with 8 bases identical to TRBD1. This CDR3 spans 13 amino acids. Losses at the gene ends were 6 bases for V and 7 bases for J; bases not matched to a gene: 8. Germline V gene data show CDR1 as SNHLY and CDR2 as FYNNEI.

This clone was seen repeatedly, ten times or more. V is TRBV3-1 (or the pseudogene TRBV3-2) and J is TRBJ2-1; 13 bases align to TRBD2. V gave up 1 base and J gave up 3 bases; unmatched junction bases: 6. Germline V gene sequence: CDR1 LGHDT, CDR2 YNNKEL (reference sequence). There are 18 residues in the CDR3. The CDR3: CASSQGGLAGQYYNEQFF. The DNA for the CDR3 is TGTGCCAGCAGCCAAGGGGGACTAGCGGGACAATACTACAATGAGCAGTTCTTC.

The V call is TRBV7-2, the J call TRBJ2-1; no reliable D call. The germline V gene encodes CDR1 SGHTA and CDR2 FQGNSA. CDR3 size: 15 residues. V lost 2 bases to trimming and J lost 5 bases, with 13 bases between them. The CDR3 sequence: CASSLWLNRNNEQFF. CDR3 DNA sequence: TGTGCCAGCAGCTTATGGCTCAACCGCAACAATGAGCAGTTCTTC.

CDR3 sequence: CASSSTTGTSNEQFF. CDR3 in DNA: TGTGCCAGCAGCTCTACCACCGGGACTAGCAATGAGCAGTTCTTC. This sequence joins TRBV5-4 and TRBJ2-1; 8 nucleotides align to TRBD2. The CDR3 sequence is 15 residues long. The junction had 8 bases not matched to a gene; V was cut back by 3 bases and J by 6 bases. Per germline, CDR1 SGHNT and CDR2 YYREEE (reference sequence).

The chain joins TRBV2 to TRBJ1-5, with D maybe TRBD1 (6 bases). V was pared by 6 bases and J by 2 bases, with 17 bases between. The CDR3 contains 16 residues. CDR1 SNHLY and CDR2 FYNNEI come from the germline V gene. The CDR3 here is CASRQGGARGNQPQHF. The CDR3 nucleotides read TGTGCCAGCAGACAAGGGGGGGCTAGGGGCAATCAGCCCCAGCATTTT.

The V call is TRBV3-1 (or the pseudogene TRBV3-2), the J call TRBJ2-3; the D gene is possibly TRBD1 (6 bases). V lost 1 base, J lost 2 bases, and 16 bases lay in between. The germline V gene encodes CDR1 LGHDT and CDR2 YNNKEL (reference sequence). The CDR3 spans 17 residues. The CDR3 region is CASSQATQGIPTDTQYF. CDR3 coding DNA: TGTGCCAGCAGCCAAGCGACACAGGGTATTCCCACAGATACGCAGTATTTT.

V is TRBV21-1 and J is TRBJ2-7; whether TRBD2, the table's D call, matches the DNA was not checked. TRBV21-1 is labeled a pseudogene. This CDR3 has 18 residues. CDR3 residues: CASSKGLAGGGYQYEQYF. CDR3 DNA sequence: TGTGCCAGCAGCAAGGGACTAGCGGGAGGAGGGTACCAATACGAGCAGTACTTC.

The chain uses TRBV18 and TRBJ1-2; D not certain. The CDR3 is 11 residues long. The germline gives CDR1 KGHSH, CDR2 LQKENI. Trimming stripped 11 bases from V and 1 base from J, with 8 bases between. The CDR3 sequence is CASGNNYGYTF. In DNA, the CDR3 is TGTGCCTCGGGGAATAACTATGGCTACACCTTC.